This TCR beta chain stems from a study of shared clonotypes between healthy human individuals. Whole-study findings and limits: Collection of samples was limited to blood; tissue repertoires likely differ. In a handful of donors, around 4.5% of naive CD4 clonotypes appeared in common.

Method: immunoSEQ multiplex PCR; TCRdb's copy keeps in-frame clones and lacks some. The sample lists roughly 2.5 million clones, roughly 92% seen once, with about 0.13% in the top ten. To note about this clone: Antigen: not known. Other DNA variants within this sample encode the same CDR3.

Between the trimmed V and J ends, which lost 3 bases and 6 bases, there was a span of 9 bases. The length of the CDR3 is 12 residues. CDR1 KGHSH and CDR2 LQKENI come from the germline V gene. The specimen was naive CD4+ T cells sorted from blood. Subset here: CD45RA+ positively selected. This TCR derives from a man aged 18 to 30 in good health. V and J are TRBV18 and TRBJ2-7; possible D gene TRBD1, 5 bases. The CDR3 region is CASSPDSREQYF. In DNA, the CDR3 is TGTGCCAGCTCACCCGACAGTCGCGAGCAGTACTTC.